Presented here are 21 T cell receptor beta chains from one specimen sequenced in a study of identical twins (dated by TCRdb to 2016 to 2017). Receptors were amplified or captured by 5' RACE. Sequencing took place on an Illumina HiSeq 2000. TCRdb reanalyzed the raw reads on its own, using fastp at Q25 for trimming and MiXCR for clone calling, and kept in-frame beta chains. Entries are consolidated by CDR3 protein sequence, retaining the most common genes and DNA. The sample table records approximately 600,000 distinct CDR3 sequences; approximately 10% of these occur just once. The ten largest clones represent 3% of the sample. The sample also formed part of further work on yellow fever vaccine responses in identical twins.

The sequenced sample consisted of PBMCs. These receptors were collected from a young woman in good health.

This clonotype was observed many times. The CDR3 sequence: CASRRGTNTGELFF. CDR3 DNA sequence: TGCGCCAGCAGGCGGGGCACGAACACCGGGGAGCTGTTTTTT. The chain has TRBV4-1 and TRBJ2-2; weak D call: TRBD2 (6 bases). The CDR3 runs to 14 residues. Trimming removed 6 bases from V and 0 bases from J, with 8 bases in between. Germline CDR1 reads MGHRA; CDR2 reads YSYEKL.

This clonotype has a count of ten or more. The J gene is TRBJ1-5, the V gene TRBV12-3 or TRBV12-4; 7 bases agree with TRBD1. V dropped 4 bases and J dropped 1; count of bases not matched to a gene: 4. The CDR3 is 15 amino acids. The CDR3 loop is CASSSQGMSNQPQHF. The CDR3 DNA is TGTGCCAGCAGTTCACAGGGGATGAGCAATCAGCCCCAGCATTTT.

CDR3 amino acids: CSARWPGARANVLTF. CDR3 DNA: TGCAGTGCTAGATGGCCGGGGGCTCGGGCCAACGTCCTGACTTTC. The chain uses TRBV20-1 and TRBJ2-6; either TRBD1 or TRBD2 may fit D (6 bases each). Germline CDR1 reads DFQATT; CDR2 reads SNEGSKA (reference sequence). The ends were cut back, 2 bases at V and 5 bases at J, with 13 bases in the middle. The CDR3 length is 15 residues.

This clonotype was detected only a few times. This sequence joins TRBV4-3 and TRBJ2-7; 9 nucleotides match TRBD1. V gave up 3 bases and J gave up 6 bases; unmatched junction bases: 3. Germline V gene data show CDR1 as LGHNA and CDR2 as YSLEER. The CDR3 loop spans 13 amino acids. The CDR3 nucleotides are TGCGCCAGCAGCCAGTGGACAGGGGCCGAGCAGTACTTC. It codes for CASSQWTGAEQYF.

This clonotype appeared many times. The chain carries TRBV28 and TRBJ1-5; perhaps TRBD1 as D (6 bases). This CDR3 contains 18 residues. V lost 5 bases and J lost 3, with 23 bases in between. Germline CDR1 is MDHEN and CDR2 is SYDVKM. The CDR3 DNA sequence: TGTGCCAGCAGTCTCCGGGCAGGACAGAGCTCTGTCAATCAGCCCCAGCATTTT. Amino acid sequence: CASSLRAGQSSVNQPQHF.

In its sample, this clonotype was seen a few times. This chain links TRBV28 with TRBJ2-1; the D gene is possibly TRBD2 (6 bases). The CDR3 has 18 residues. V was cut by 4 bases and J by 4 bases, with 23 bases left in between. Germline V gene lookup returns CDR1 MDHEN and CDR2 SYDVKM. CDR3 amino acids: CASSSLFELWDFYNEQFF. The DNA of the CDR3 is TGTGCCAGCAGTTCCCTATTTGAGTTGTGGGACTTTTACAATGAGCAGTTCTTC.

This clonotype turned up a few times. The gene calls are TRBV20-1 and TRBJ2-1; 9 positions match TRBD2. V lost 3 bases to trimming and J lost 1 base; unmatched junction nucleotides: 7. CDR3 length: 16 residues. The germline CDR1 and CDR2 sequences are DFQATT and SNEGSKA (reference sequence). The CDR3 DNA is TGCAGTGCTAGGGTTAGCGGGAGTAATTCCTACAATGAGCAGTTCTTC. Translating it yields CSARVSGSNSYNEQFF.

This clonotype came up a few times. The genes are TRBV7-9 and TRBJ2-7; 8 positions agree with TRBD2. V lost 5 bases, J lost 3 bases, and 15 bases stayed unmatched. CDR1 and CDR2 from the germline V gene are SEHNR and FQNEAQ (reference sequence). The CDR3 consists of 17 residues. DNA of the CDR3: TGTGCCAGCAGCCCAAAGATGGGGAGCGGGGGTAACTACGAGCAGTACTTC. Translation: CASSPKMGSGGNYEQYF.

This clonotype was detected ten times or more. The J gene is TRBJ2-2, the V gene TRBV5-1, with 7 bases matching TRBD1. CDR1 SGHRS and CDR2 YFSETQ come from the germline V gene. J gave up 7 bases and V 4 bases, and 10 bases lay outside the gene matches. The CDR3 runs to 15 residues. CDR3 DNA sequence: TGCGCCAGCAGCCCACGACAGGGTATTGGCGGGGAGCTGTTTTTT. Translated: CASSPRQGIGGELFF. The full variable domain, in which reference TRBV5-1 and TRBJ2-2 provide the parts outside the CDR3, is KAGVTQTPRYLIKTRGQQVTLSCSPISGHRSVSWYQQTPGQGLQFLFEYFSETQRNKGNFPGRFSGRQFSNSRSEMNVSTLELGDSALYLCASSPRQGIGGELFFGEGSRLTVL.

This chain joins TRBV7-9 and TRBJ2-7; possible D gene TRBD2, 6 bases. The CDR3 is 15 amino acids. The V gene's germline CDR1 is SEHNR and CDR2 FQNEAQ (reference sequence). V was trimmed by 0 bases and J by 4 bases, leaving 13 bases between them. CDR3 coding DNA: TGTGCCAGCAGCTTAGCTATCGGGGGATTATACGAGCAGTACTTC. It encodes CASSLAIGGLYEQYF.

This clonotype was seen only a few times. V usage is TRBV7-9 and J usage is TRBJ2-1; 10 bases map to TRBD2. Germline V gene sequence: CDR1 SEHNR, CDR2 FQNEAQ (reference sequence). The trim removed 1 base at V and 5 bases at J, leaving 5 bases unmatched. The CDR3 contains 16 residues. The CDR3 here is CASSLERLAGDNEQFF. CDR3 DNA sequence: TGTGCCAGCAGCTTAGAAAGGCTAGCGGGGGACAATGAGCAGTTCTTC.

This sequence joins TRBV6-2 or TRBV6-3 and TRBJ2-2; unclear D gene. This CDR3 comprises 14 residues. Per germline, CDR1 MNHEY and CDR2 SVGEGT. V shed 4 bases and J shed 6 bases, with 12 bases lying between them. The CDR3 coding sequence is TGTGCCAGCAGTTCTCGTTCGGAAGCCGGGGAGCTGTTTTTT. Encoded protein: CASSSRSEAGELFF.

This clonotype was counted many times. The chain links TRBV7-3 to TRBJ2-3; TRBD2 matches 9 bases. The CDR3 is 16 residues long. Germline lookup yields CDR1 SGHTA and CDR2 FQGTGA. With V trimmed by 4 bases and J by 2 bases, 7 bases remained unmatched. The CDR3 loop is CASSSTAGGTTDTQYF. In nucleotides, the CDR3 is TGTGCCAGCAGCTCCACGGCGGGGGGGACCACAGATACGCAGTATTTT.

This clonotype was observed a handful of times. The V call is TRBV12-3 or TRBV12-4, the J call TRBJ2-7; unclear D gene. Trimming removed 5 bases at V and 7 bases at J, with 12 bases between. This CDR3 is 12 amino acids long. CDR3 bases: TGTGCCAGCAGTCGACCCACGTCGGAGCAGTACTTC. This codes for CASSRPTSEQYF.

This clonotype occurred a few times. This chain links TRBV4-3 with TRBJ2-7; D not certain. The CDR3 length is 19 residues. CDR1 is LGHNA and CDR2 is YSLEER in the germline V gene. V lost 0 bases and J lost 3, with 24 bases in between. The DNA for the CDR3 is TGCGCCAGCAGCCAAGACCGGATCGAGTGGGTGGGAACCGGCTACGAGCAGTACTTC. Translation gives CASSQDRIEWVGTGYEQYF.

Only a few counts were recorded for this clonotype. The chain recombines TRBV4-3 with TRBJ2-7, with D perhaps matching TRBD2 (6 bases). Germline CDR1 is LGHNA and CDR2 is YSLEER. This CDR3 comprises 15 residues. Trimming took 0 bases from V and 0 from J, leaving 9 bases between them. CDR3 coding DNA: TGCGCCAGCAGCCAAGAAGTAGCGGCCTCCTACGAGCAGTACTTC. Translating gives CASSQEVAASYEQYF.

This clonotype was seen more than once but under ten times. The CDR3 sequence: CATSRVSIGSTDTQYF. For the CDR3, the DNA is TGTGCCACCAGCAGAGTATCCATCGGCAGCACAGATACGCAGTATTTT. The chain uses TRBV15 and TRBJ2-3; the D is unclear. The CDR3 runs 16 residues. Germline V gene sequence: CDR1 LNHNV, CDR2 YYDKDF (reference sequence). V lost 1 base, J lost 0 bases, and 11 bases lay in between.

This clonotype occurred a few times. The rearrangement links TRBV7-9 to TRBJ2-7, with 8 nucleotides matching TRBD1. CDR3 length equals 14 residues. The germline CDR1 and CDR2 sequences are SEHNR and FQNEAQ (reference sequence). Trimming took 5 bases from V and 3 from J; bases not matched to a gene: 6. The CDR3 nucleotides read TGTGCCAGCAGCCAGACAGGGGAGGTCTACGAGCAGTACTTC. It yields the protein CASSQTGEVYEQYF.

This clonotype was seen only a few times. The CDR3 here is CATSDPSATSGRVGEQFF. CDR3 DNA: TGTGCCACCAGTGATCCCTCCGCGACTAGCGGGAGGGTCGGGGAGCAGTTCTTC. The V and J genes are TRBV24-1 and TRBJ2-1; 14 bases fit TRBD2. In germline, CDR1 is KGHDR, CDR2 SFDVKD. The CDR3 loop spans 18 amino acids. The V and J ends lost 3 bases and 10 bases, in that order; junction bases with no gene match: 13.

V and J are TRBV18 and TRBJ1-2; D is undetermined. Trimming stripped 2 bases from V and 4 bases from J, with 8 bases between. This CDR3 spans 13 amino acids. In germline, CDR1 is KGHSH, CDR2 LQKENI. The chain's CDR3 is CASSPMETYGYTF. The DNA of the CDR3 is TGTGCCAGCTCACCAATGGAGACCTATGGCTACACCTTC.

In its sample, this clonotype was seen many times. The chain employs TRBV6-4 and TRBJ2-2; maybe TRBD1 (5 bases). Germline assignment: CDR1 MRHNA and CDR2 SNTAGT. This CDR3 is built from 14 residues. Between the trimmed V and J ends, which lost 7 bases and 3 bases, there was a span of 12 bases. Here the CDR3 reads CASKGQGYTGELFF. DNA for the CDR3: TGTGCCAGCAAGGGGCAGGGCTACACCGGGGAGCTGTTTTTT.